Described below is a single TCR beta chain sequence and its context. Participants reported their clinical history, and cohort assignment relied on those reports. The germline CDR1 and CDR2 sequences are SGHNT and YYREEE (reference sequence). With V trimmed by 5 bases and J by 1 base, 5 bases remained unmatched. The CDR3 spans 15 residues. How the authors handled the data: Counts of nucleated cells, estimated from reference gene primer amplification, were obtained. Produced via immunoSEQ multiplex PCR; TCRdb's table is partial and in-frame only. D and trimming come from the DNA, and the V and J calls and clone size come from that table. Of about 180,000 clones detected, more than 80% appear once; the ten largest clones hold 6% to 6.5%. This sample stems from a study of blood T cell repertoires in COVID-19. Study-level information: Both acute and convalescent COVID-19 samples were obtained from the United States, Italy and Spain.

The rearrangement links TRBV5-4 to TRBJ2-1; TRBD2 aligns across 8 bases. This TCR was sampled from a man aged 40-55 years who had recovered from COVID-19. Sequencing used PBMCs or T cells enriched from blood (not recorded which). CDR3 protein: CASRRRGGSYNEQFF. As DNA, the CDR3 is TGTGCCAGCAGACGACGGGGGGGGTCCTACAATGAGCAGTTCTTC.